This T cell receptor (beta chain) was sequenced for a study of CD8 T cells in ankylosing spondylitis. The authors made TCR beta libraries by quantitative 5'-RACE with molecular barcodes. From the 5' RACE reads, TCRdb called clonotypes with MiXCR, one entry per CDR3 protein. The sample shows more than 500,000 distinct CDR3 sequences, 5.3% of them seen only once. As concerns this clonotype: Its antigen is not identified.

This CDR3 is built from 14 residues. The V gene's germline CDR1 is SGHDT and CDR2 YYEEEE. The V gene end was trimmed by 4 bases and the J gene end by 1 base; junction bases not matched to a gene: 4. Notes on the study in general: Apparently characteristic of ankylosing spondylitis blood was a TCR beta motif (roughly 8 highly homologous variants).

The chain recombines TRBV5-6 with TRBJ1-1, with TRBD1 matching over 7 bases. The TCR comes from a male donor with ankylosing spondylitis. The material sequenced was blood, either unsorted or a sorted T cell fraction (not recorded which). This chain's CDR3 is CASSPGDRNTEAFF. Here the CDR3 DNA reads TGTGCCAGCAGCCCAGGGGACAGGAACACTGAAGCTTTCTTT.